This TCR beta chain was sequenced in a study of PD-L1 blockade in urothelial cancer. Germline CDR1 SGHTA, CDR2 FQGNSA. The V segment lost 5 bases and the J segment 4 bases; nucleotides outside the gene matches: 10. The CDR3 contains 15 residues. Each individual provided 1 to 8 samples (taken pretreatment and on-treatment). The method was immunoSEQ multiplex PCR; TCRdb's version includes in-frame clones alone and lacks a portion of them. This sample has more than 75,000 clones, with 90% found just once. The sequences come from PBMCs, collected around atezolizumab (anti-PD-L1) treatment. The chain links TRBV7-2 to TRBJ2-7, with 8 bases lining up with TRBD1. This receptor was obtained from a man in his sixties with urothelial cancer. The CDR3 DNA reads TGTGCCAGCAGCCGTCAGGGGGCGCCAGGGTACGAGCAGTACTTC. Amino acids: CASSRQGAPGYEQYF.